The clone carrying this T cell receptor beta chain was picked up a small number of times. This record belongs to a study of blood T cells in healthy people across ages. PCR was performed a second time for about 7 to 11 cycles using a sample-barcoded 5' primer and a J-beta primer mix. From the 5' RACE reads, TCRdb called clonotypes with MiXCR, one entry per CDR3 protein. The table shows 800,000 to 1,000,000 distinct CDR3 sequences, with around 48% occurring only once. The CDR3 covers 16 residues. Deletions cut 0 bases from V and 4 bases from J, with 14 bases between. Germline V gene data show CDR1 as MGHRA and CDR2 as YSYEKL.

The receptor was derived from a man aged 30 to 39 in good health. The sequenced material came from blood. This chain uses TRBV4-1 with TRBJ2-3; TRBD2 might be the D (5 bases). The CDR3 is CASSQEHRRSADTQYF. CDR3 in DNA: TGCGCCAGCAGCCAAGAACATAGGAGGTCCGCAGATACGCAGTATTTT.